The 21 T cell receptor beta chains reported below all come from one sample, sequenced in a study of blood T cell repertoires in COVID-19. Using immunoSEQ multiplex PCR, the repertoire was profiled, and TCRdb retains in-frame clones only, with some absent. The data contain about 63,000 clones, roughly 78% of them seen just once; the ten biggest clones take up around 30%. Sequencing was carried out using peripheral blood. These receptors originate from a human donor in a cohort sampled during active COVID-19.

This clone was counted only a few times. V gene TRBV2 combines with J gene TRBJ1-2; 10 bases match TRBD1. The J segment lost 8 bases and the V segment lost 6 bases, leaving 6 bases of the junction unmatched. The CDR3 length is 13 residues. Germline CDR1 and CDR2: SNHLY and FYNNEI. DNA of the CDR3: TGTGCCAGCAGAGCGGGACAGGGGACCGGCTACACCTTC. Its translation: CASRAGQGTGYTF.

CDR3 sequence reads: CSASASGTETQYF. The CDR3 DNA reads TGCAGTGCTAGTGCTAGCGGGACAGAGACCCAGTACTTC. The chain carries TRBV20-1 and TRBJ2-5; TRBD2 aligns across 9 bases. Losses at the gene ends were 3 bases for V and 4 bases for J; bases not matched to a gene: 3. Germline-derived CDR1 and CDR2 are DFQATT and SNEGSKA (reference sequence). The CDR3 totals 13 residues.

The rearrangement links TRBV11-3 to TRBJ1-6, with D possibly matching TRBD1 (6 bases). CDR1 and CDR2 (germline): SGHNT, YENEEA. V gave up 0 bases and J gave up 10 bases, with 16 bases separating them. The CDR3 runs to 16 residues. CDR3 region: CASSLDRGTWVSPLHF. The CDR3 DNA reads TGTGCCAGCAGCTTAGATCGAGGGACATGGGTATCACCCCTCCACTTT.

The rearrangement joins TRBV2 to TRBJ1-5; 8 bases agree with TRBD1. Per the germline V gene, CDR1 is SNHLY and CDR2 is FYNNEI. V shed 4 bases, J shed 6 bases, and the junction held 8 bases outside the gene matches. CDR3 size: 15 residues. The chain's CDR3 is CASSGTGLGSQPQHF. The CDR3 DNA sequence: TGTGCCAGCAGTGGGACAGGGCTGGGGAGTCAGCCCCAGCATTTT.

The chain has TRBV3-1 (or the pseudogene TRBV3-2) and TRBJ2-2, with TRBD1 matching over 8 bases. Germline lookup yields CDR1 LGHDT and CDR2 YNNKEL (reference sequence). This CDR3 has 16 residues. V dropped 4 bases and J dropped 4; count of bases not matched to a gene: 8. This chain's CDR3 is CASSPTGQGFTGELFF. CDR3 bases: TGTGCCAGCAGCCCGACTGGACAGGGTTTCACCGGGGAGCTGTTTTTT.

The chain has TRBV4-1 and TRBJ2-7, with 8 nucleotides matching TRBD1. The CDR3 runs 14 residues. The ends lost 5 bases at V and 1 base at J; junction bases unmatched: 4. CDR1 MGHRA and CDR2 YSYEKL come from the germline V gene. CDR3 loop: CASSYRQGSYEQYF. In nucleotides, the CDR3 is TGCGCCAGCAGCTATAGACAGGGGTCCTACGAGCAGTACTTC.

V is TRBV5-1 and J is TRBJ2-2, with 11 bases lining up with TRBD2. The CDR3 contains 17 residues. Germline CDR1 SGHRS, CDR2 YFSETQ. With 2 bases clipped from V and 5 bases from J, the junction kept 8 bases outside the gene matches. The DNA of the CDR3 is TGCGCCAGCAGCTTACTAGCGGGAGTCATGGATACCGGGGAGCTGTTTTTT. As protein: CASSLLAGVMDTGELFF.

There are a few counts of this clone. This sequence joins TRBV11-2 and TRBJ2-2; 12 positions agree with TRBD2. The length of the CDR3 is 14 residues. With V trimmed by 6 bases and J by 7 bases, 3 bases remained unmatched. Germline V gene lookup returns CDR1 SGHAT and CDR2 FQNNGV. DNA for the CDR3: TGTGCCAGCAGACCGGGACTAGCGGGCGGGGAGCTGTTTTTT. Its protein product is CASRPGLAGGELFF.

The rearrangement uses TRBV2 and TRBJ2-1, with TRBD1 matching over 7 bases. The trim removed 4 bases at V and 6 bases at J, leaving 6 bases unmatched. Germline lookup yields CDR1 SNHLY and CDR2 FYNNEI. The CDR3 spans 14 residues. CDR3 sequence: CASSGTRGSNEQFF. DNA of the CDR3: TGTGCCAGCAGTGGCACCAGGGGGAGCAATGAGCAGTTCTTC.

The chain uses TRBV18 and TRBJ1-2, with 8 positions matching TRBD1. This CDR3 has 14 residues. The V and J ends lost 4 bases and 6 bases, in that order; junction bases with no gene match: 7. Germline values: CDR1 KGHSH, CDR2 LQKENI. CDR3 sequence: CASSLRQGIDGYTF. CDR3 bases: TGTGCCAGCTCACTGCGACAGGGGATAGATGGCTACACCTTC.

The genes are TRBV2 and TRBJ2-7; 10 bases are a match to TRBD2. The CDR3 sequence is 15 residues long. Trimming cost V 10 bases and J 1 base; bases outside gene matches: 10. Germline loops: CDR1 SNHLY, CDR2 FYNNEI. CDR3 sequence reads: CATLRGLAESYEQYF. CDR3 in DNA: TGTGCCACCTTAAGAGGACTAGCGGAATCCTACGAGCAGTACTTC.

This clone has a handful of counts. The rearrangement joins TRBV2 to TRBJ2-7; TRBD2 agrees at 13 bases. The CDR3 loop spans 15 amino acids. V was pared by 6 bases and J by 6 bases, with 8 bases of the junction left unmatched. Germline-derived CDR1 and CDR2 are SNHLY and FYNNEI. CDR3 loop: CASRERLAGGSEQYF. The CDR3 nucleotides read TGTGCCAGCAGGGAAAGACTAGCGGGAGGTTCCGAGCAGTACTTC. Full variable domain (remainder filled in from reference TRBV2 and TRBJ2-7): EPEVTQTPSHQVTQMGQEVILRCVPISNHLYFYWYRQILGQKVEFLVSFYNNEISEKSEIFDDQFSVERPDGSNFTLKIRSTKLEDSAMYFCASRERLAGGSEQYFGPGTRLTVT.

The DNA for the CDR3 is TGCAGCGTTGTGGGCCCCACCAATGAGCAGTTCTTC. The encoded protein is CSVVGPTNEQFF. J is TRBJ2-1 and V is TRBV29-1; D gene ambiguous. V was clipped by 4 bases and J by 6 bases, with 10 bases between them. The CDR3 length is 12 residues. Germline CDR1 and CDR2: SQVTM and ANQGSEA.

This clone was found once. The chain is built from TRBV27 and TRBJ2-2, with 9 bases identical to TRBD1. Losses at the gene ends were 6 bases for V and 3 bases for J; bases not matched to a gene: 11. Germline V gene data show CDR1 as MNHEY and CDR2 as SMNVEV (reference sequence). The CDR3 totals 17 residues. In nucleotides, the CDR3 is TGTGCCAGCAGCCCAATACAGGGGGCGTTTGACACCGGGGAGCTGTTTTTT. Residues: CASSPIQGAFDTGELFF.

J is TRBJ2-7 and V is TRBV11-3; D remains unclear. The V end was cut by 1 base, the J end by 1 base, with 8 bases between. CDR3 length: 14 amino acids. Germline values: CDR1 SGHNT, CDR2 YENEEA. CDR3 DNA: TGTGCCAGCAGCTTAGCAAGCGTTTCCTACGAGCAGTACTTC. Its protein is CASSLASVSYEQYF.

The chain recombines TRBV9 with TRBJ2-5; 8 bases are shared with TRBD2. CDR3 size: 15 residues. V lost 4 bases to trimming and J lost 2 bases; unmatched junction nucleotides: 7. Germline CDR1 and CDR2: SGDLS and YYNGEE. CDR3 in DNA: TGTGCCAGCAGCAGCGGGAGTCTGGGTCAAGAGACCCAGTACTTC. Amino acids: CASSSGSLGQETQYF.

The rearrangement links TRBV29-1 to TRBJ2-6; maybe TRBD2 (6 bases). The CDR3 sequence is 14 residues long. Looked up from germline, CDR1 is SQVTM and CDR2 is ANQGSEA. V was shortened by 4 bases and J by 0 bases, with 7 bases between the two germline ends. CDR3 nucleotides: TGCAGCGTTGGGCGGGGCTCTGGGGCCAACGTCCTGACTTTC. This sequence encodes CSVGRGSGANVLTF.

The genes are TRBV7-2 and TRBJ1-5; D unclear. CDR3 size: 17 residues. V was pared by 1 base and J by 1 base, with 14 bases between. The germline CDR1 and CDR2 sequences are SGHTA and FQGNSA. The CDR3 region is CASSLVARRPSNQPQHF. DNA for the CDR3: TGTGCCAGCAGCTTAGTCGCCCGCAGGCCAAGCAATCAGCCCCAGCATTTT. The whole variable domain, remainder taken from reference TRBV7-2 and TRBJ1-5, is GAGVSQSPSNKVTEKGKDVELRCDPISGHTALYWYRQSLGQGLEFLIYFQGNSAPDKSGLPSDRFSAERTGGSVSTLTIQRTQQEDSAVYLCASSLVARRPSNQPQHFGDGTRLSIL.

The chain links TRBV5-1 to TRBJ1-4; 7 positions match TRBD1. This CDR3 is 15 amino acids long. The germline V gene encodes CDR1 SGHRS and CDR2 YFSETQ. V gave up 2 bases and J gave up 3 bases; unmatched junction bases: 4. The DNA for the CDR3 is TGCGCCAGCAGCTTCGGGGGACAGCCTAATGAAAAACTGTTTTTT. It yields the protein CASSFGGQPNEKLFF.

CDR3: CAISSTGTGTTGELFF. CDR3 DNA: TGTGCCATCAGTTCGACCGGGACAGGGACGACCGGGGAGCTGTTTTTT. This chain joins TRBV10-3 and TRBJ2-2; 9 positions agree with TRBD1. CDR3 length equals 16 residues. Germline-derived CDR1 and CDR2 are ENHRY and SYGVKD. J gave up 5 bases and V 5 bases, and 9 bases lay outside the gene matches.

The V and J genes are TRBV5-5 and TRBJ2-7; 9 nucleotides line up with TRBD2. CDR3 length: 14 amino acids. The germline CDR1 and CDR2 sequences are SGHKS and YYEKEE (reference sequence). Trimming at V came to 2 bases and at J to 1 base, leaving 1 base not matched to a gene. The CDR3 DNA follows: TGTGCCAGCAGCTTACTAGCGGGTTCCTACGAGCAGTACTTC. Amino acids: CASSLLAGSYEQYF.